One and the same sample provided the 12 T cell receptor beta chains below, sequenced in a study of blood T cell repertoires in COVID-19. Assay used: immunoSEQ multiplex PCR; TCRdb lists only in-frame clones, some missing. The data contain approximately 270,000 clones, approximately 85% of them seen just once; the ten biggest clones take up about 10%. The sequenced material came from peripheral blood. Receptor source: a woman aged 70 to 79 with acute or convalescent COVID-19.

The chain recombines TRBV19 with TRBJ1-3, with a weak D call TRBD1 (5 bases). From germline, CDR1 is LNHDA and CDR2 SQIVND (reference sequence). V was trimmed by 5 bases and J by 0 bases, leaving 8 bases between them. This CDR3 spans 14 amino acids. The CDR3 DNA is TGTGCCAGTAGTTCGGGACTCTCTGGAAACACCATATATTTT. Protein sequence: CASSSGLSGNTIYF.

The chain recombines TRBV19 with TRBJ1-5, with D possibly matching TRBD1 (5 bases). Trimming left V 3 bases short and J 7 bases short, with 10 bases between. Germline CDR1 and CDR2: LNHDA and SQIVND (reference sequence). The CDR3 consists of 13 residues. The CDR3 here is CASSMGQPQPQHF. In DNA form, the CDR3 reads TGTGCCAGTAGTATGGGGCAGCCCCAGCCCCAGCATTTT.

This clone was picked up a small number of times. In DNA, the CDR3 is TGTGCCAGCAGCTCCCATCAGGGCTACGGCTACACCTTC. Protein product: CASSSHQGYGYTF. V is TRBV7-2 and J is TRBJ1-2, with D perhaps matching TRBD1 (5 bases). The CDR3 loop spans 13 amino acids. Germline CDR1 reads SGHTA; CDR2 reads FQGNSA. The V end lost 4 bases, the J end lost 8 bases, and 14 bases lay between the germline ends.

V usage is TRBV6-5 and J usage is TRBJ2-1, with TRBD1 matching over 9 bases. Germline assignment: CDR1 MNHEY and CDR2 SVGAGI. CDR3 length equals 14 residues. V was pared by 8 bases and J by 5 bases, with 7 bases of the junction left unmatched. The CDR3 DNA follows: TGTGCCAGCGTCGCCGGGACAGGGAACAATGAGCAGTTCTTC. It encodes CASVAGTGNNEQFF.

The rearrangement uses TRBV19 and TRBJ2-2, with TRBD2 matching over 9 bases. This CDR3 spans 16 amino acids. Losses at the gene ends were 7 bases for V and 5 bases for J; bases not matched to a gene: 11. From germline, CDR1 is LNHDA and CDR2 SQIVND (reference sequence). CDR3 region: CASTSVELAGTGELFF. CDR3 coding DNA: TGTGCCAGTACGAGTGTTGAGCTAGCGGGGACCGGGGAGCTGTTTTTT.

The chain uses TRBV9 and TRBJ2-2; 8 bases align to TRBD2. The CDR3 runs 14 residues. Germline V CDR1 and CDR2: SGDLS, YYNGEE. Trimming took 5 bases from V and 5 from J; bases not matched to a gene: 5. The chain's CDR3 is CASRPGLDTGELFF. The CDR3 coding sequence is TGTGCCAGCAGGCCGGGACTAGATACCGGGGAGCTGTTTTTT.

CDR3 in amino acids: CASSFQVNTEAFF. CDR3 bases: TGTGCCAGCAGCTTTCAGGTGAACACTGAAGCTTTCTTT. The chain uses TRBV11-1 and TRBJ1-1; D call uncertain. The CDR3 runs to 13 residues. Trimming stripped 3 bases from V and 0 bases from J, with 5 bases between. Per germline, CDR1 SGHAT and CDR2 FQDESV (reference sequence).

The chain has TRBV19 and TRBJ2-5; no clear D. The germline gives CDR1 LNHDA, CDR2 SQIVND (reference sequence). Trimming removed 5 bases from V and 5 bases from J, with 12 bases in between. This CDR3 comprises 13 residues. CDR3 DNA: TGTGCCAGTAGTGACTTTACTCGTGAGACCCAGTACTTC. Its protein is CASSDFTRETQYF.

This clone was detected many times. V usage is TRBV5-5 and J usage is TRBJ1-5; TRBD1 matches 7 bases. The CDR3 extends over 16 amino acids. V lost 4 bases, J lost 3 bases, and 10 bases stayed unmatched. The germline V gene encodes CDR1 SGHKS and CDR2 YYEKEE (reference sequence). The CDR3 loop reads CASSLGQSTNNQPQHF. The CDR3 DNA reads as TGTGCCAGCAGCCTGGGACAGTCAACTAACAATCAGCCCCAGCATTTT.

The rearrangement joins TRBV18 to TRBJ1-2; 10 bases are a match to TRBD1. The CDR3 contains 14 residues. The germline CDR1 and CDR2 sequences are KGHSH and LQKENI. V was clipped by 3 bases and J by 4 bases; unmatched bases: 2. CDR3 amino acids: CASSPGTGVYGYTF. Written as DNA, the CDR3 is TGTGCCAGCTCACCCGGGACAGGGGTCTATGGCTACACCTTC.

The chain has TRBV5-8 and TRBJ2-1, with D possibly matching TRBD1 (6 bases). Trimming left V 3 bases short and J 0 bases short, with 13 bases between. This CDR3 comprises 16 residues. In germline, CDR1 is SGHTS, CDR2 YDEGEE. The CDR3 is CASSSRGPSSYNEQFF. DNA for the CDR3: TGTGCCAGCAGCTCCAGGGGTCCAAGCTCCTACAATGAGCAGTTCTTC.

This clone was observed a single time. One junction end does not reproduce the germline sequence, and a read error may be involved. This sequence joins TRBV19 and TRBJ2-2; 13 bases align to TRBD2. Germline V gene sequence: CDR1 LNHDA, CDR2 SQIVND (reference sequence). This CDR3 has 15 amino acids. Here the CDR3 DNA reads TGTGCCAGTACGGGACTAGCGGGGAACTCCGGGGAGCTGTTTTTT. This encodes CASTGLAGNSGELFF.